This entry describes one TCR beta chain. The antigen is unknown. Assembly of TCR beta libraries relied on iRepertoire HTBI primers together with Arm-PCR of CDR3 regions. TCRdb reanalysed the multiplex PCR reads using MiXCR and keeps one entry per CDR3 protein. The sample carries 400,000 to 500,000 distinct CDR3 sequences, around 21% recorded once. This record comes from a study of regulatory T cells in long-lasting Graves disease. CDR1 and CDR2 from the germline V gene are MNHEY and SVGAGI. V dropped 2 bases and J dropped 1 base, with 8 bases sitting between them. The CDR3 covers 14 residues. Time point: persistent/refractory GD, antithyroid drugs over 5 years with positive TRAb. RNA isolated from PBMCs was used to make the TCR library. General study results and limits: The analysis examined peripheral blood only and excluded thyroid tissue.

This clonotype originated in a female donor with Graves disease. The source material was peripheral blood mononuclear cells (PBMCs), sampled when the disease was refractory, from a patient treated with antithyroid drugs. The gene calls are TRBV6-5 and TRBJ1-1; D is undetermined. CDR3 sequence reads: CASSYLAGNTEAFF. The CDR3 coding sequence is TGTGCCAGCAGTTACCTTGCAGGGAACACTGAAGCTTTCTTT.